Listed here is a single TCR beta chain. This clonotype has just a few counts. The antigen it binds to is not known. The input lacks base qualities; no much larger clone sits a single base away. The sample comes from a study of T-cell memory formation after mild COVID-19 (dated by TCRdb to about 2021). In terms of the full investigation: TCR sequence clusters from the two donors were found to be largely donor specific. In two donors, T-cell clones that expanded and contracted after mild COVID-19 were followed by sequencing TCRalpha and TCRbeta repertoires longitudinally. The cohort comprised two young, previously healthy adult volunteers, one female and one male.

The investigation overall reported the following: Contracting CD4+ clones were located mainly in the CM and EM memory subsets, whereas CD8+ clones were found to be enriched in EMRA. Balanced CD4/CD8 phenotypes were observed for clones contracting from day 15 to 85, whereas a bias towards CD4+ was observed for a second wave of clones expanding from day 15 to 37. The second-wave clones that peaked on day 37 were not confirmed to be SARS-CoV-2 specific. Only a couple of mild cases were covered by the study, and larger cohorts that include severe cases with pre-infection samples were considered necessary. The detection of some responding clones in pre-infection memory suggests that pre-existing cross-reactive memory T cells joined the SARS-CoV-2 response.

After removal of 4 bases from V and 4 bases from J, the junction retains 6 bases not matched to a gene. Reading the germline V gene gives CDR1 MNHNS and CDR2 SASEGT. From its cysteine to its phenylalanine, the CDR3 spans 14 amino acids. Kept here is only the CDR3 DNA, which spans 42 bases and is read in frame from base 1. Sequencing was carried out with an Illumina NovaSeq 6000. Using 5'RACE with constant-segment primers, TCRalpha and TCRbeta cDNA libraries were constructed, with sample barcodes and unique molecular identifiers added in the process. Trizol reagent was used to extract RNA from every sample. Libraries were amplified in two PCR steps, with a second sample barcode and Illumina TruSeq adapters added in the second step. The libraries were sequenced on an Illumina NovaSeq using 2 x 150 bp paired-end reads. Processing in the source paper ran as follows. Reads were demultiplexed and collapsed into UMI-guided consensus sequences with migec v1.2.7. With mixcr v2.1.11, UMI consensuses were aligned to TRA and TRB V and J templates and assembled into clonotypes. Clonotypes were classified as expanded or contracted when called significant by both edgeR and NoisET, with noise models trained on biological replicates. For edgeR calls, the cutoffs were a false discovery rate-adjusted p below 0.01 and a log2 fold-change threshold of 1. PCA with hierarchical clustering of max-normalized trajectories of the 1000 most abundant clonotypes was used as exploratory dynamics analysis. Separately sequenced CD4+ and CD8+ repertoires were used to assign the CD4 or CD8 phenotype of responding clones. The raw public data were reprocessed by TCRdb itself: fastp quality trimming at Q25, MiXCR clonotype calling, in-frame beta chains only. For every CDR3 protein sequence, its rows merge into one entry that carries the most common genes and DNA. The V and J calls were not made by the authors but by TCRdb's processing. This sample has nearly 250,000 distinct CDR3 sequences in its table, and roughly 15% of those were observed once. Clones ranked in the top ten supply 2.1% of the sample.

PBMCs were isolated by Ficoll-Paque density gradient centrifugation. The specimen sequenced was PBMCs or a T cell subset sorted from them (not recorded which). This clonotype originated in an adult woman who had mild COVID-19 (a few samples of this study predate the infection). The sample titles of this study are shuffled in the database, so cell type and time point are left out; the donor was told from shared clones. The chain is encoded by TRBV6-1 joined to TRBJ2-5; 7 junctional bases match TRBD2. The CDR3 here reads CASSGSGLLETQYF. In nucleotide form, the sequence is TGTGCCAGCAGTGGATCGGGACTACTAGAGACCCAGTACTTC.